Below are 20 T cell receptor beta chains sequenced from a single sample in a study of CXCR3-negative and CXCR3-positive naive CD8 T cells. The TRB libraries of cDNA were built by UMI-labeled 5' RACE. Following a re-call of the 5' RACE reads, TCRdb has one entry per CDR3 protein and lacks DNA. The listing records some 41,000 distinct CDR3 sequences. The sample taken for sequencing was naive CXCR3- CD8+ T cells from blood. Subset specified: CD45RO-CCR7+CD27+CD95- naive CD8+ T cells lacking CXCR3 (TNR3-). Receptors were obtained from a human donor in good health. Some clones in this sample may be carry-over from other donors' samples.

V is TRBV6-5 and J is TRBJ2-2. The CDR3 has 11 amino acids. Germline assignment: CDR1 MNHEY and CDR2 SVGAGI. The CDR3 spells CASTSTGELFF.

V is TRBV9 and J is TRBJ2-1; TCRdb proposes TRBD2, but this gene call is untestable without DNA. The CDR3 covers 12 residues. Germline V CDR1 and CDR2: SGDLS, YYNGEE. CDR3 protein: CASNGGVNEQFF.

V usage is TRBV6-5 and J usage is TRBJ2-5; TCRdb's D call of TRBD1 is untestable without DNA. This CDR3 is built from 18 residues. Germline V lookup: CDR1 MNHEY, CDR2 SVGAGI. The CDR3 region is CASSYSNGAGGGQETQYF.

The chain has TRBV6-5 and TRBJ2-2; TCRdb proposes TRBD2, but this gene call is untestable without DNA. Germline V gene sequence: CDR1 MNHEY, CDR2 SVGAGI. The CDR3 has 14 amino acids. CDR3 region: CASSASGVTGELFF.

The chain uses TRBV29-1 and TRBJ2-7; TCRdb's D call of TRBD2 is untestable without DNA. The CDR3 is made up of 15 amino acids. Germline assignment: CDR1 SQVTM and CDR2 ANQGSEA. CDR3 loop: CSVEDVSVSLNEQYF.

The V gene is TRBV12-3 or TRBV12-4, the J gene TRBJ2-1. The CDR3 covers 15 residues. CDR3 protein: CASSLGLAVYNEQFF.

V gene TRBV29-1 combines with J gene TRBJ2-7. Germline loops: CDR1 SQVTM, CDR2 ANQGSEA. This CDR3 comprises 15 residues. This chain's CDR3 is CSVEEGTSYSYEQYF.

Here the CDR3 reads CASSPLSGVPAYEQYF. The chain recombines TRBV4-2 with TRBJ2-7; TCRdb's D call, TRBD1, is unchecked because there is no DNA. The CDR3 extends over 16 amino acids. CDR1 LGHNA and CDR2 YNFKEQ come from the germline V gene.

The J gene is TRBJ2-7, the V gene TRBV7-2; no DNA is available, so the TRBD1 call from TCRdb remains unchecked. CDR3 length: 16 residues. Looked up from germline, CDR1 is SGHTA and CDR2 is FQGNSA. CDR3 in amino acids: CASSFSGSTGSYEQYF.

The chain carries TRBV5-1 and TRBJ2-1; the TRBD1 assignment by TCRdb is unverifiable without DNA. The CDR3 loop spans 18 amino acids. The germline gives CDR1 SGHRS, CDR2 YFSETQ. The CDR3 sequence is CASSLFVRTGVSYNEQFF.

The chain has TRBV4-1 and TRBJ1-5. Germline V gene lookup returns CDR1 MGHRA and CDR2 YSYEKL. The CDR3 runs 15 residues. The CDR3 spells CASSQRVDSNQPQHF.

CDR3 loop: CSARVGGPTEAFF. The chain carries TRBV20-1 and TRBJ1-1. The CDR3 is 13 residues long. CDR1 and CDR2 from the germline V gene are DFQATT and SNEGSKA (reference sequence).

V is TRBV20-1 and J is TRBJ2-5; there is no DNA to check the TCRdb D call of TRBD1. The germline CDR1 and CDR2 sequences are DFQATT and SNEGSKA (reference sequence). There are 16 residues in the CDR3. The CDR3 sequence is CSARDSAASWGETQYF.

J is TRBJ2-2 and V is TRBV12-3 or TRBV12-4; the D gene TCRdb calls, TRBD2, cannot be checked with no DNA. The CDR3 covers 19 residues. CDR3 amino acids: CASSRTIKPGPKGTGELFF.

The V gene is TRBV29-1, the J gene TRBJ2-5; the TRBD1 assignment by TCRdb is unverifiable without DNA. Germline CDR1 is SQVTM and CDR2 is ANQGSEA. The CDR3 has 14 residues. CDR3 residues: CSVEDVTGQETQYF. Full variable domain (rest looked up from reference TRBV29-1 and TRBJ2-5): SAVISQKPSRDICQRGTSLTIQCQVDSQVTMMFWYRQQPGQSLTLIATANQGSEATYESGFVIDKFPISRPNLTFSTLTVSNMSPEDSSIYLCSVEDVTGQETQYFGPGTRLLVL.

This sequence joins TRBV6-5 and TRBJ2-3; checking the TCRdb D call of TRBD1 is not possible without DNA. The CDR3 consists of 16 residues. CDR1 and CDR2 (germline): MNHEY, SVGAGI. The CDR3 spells CASSYFGQGGTDTQYF.

CDR3 region: CSVGQDRDYEQYF. The chain recombines TRBV29-1 with TRBJ2-7; with no DNA, the TCRdb D assignment of TRBD1 cannot be verified. This CDR3 has 13 residues. Germline V gene lookup returns CDR1 SQVTM and CDR2 ANQGSEA.

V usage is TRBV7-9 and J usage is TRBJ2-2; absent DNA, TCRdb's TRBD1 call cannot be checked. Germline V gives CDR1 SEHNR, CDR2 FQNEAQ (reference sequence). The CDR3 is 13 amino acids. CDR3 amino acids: CASRRTGSGELFF.

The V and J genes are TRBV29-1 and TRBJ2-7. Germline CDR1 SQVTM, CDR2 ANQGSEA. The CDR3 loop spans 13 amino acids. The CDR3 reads CSVEVSSAYEQYF.

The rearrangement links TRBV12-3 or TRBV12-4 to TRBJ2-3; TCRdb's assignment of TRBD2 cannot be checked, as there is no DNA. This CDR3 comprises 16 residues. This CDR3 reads CASSPTSGGALDTQYF.